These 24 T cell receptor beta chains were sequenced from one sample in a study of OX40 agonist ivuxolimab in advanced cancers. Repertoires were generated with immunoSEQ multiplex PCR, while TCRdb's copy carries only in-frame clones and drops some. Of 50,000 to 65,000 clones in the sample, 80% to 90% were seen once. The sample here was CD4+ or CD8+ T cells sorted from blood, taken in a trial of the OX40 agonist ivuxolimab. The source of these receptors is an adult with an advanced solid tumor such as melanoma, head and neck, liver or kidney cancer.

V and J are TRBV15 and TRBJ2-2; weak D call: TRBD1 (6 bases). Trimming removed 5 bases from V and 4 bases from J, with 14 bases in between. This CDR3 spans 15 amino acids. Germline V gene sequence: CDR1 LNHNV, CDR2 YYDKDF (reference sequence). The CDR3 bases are TGTGCCACCAGCGGGGTGAAGACAGGCACCGGGGAGCTGTTTTTT. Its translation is CATSGVKTGTGELFF.

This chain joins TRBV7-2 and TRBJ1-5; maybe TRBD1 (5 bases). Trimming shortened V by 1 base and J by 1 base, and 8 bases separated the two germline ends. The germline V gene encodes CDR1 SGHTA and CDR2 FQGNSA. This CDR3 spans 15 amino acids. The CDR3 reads CASSLVGGSNQPQHF. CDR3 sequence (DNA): TGTGCCAGCAGCTTAGTGGGGGGGAGCAATCAGCCCCAGCATTTT.

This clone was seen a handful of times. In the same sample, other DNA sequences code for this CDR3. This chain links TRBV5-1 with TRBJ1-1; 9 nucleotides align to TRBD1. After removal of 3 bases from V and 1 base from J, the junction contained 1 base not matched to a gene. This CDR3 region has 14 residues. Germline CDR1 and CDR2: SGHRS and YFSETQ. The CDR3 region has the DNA TGCGCCAGCAGCTCGGGACAGGGGAACACTGAAGCTTTCTTT. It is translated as CASSSGQGNTEAFF.

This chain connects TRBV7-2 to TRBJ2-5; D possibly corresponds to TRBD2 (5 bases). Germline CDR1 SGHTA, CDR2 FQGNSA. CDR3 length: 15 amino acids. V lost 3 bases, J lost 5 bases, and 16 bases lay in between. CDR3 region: CASSFQSGLGETQYF. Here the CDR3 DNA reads TGTGCCAGCAGCTTTCAAAGCGGCCTGGGGGAGACCCAGTACTTC. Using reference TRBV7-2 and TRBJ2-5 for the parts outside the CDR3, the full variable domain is GAGVSQSPSNKVTEKGKDVELRCDPISGHTALYWYRQSLGQGLEFLIYFQGNSAPDKSGLPSDRFSAERTGGSVSTLTIQRTQQEDSAVYLCASSFQSGLGETQYFGPGTRLLVL.

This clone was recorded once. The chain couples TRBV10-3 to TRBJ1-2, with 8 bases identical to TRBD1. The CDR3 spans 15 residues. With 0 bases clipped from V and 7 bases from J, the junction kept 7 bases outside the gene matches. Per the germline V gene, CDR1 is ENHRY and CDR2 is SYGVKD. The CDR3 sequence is CAISESRQGAIGYTF. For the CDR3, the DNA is TGTGCCATCAGTGAGTCGAGGCAGGGGGCCATTGGCTACACCTTC.

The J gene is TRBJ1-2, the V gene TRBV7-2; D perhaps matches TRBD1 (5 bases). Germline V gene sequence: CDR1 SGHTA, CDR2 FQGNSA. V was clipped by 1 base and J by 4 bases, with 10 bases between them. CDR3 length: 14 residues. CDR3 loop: CASSLVTDLYGYTF. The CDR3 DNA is TGTGCCAGCAGCTTAGTGACAGACCTCTATGGCTACACCTTC. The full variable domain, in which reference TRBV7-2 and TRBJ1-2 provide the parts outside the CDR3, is GAGVSQSPSNKVTEKGKDVELRCDPISGHTALYWYRQSLGQGLEFLIYFQGNSAPDKSGLPSDRFSAERTGGSVSTLTIQRTQQEDSAVYLCASSLVTDLYGYTFGSGTRLTVV.

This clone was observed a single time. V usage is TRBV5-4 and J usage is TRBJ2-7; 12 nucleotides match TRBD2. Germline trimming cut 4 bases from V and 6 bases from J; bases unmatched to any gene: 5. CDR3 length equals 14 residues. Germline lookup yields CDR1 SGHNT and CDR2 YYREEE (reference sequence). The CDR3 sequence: CASSQTSGSLEQYF. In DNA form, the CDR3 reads TGTGCCAGCAGCCAGACTAGCGGGAGTCTCGAGCAGTACTTC.

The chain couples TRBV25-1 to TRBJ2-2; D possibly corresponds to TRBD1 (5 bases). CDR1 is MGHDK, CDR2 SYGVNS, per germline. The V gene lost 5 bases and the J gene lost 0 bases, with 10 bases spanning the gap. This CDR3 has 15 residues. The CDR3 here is CASSRRTTNTGELFF. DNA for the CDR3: TGTGCCAGCAGTCGAAGGACAACGAACACCGGGGAGCTGTTTTTT.

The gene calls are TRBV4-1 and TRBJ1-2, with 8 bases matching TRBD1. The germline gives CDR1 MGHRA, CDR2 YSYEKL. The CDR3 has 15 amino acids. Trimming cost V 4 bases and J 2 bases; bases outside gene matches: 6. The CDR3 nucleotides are TGCGCCAGCAGCCCAGGGACAGGCCAAAACTATGGCTACACCTTC. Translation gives CASSPGTGQNYGYTF.

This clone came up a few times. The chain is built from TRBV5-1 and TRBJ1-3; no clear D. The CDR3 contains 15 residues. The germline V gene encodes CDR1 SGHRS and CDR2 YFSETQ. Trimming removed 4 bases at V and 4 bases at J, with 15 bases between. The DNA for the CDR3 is TGCGCCAGCAGCCCCCTTGTAGGGTCCGGAAACACCATATATTTT. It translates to CASSPLVGSGNTIYF.

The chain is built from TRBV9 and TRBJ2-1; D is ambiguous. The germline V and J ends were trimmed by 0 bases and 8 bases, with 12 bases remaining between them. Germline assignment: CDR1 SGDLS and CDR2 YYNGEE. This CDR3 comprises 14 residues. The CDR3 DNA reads TGTGCCAGCAGCGTAGGGCCCGGGTCGGATGAGCAGTTCTTC. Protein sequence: CASSVGPGSDEQFF.

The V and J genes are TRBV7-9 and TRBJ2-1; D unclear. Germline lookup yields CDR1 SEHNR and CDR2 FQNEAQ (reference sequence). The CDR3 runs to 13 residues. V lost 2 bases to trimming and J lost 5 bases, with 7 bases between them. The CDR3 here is CASSLSLNNEQFF. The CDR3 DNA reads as TGTGCCAGCAGCTTATCCCTGAACAATGAGCAGTTCTTC. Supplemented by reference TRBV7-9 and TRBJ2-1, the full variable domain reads DTGVSQNPRHKITKRGQNVTFRCDPISEHNRLYWYRQTLGQGPEFLTYFQNEAQLEKSRLLSDRFSAERPKGSFSTLEIQRTEQGDSAMYLCASSLSLNNEQFFGPGTRLTVL.

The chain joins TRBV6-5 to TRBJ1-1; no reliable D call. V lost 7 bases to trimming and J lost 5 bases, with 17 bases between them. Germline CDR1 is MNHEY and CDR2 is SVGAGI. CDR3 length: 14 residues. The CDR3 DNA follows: TGTGCCAGCATTAGGGATACCATGGGGACTGAAGCTTTCTTT. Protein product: CASIRDTMGTEAFF.

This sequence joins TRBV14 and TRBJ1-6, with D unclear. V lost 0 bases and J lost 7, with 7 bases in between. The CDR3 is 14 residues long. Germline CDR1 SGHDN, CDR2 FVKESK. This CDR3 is CASSQELRNSPLHF. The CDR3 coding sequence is TGTGCCAGCAGCCAAGAACTTAGGAATTCACCCCTCCACTTT. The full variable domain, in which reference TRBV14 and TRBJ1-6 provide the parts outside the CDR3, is EAGVTQFPSHSVIEKGQTVTLRCDPISGHDNLYWYRRVMGKEIKFLLHFVKESKQDESGMPNNRFLAERTGGTYSTLKVQPAELEDSGVYFCASSQELRNSPLHFGNGTRLTVT.

CDR3: CSVDGGLPNEQFF. DNA for the CDR3: TGCAGCGTTGATGGGGGACTACCCAATGAGCAGTTCTTC. The rearrangement uses TRBV29-1 and TRBJ2-1; 7 bases are shared with TRBD2. The ends lost 3 bases at V and 6 bases at J; junction bases unmatched: 5. The CDR3 covers 13 residues. Germline CDR1 reads SQVTM; CDR2 reads ANQGSEA.

As DNA, the CDR3 is TGTGCCAGCTCACCACTTTTCTCCAATCAGCCCCAGCATTTT. Encoded protein: CASSPLFSNQPQHF. The V and J genes are TRBV18 and TRBJ1-5; no clear D gene. The CDR3 spans 14 residues. The V gene's germline CDR1 is KGHSH and CDR2 LQKENI. Trimming removed 1 base at V and 3 bases at J, with 7 bases between.

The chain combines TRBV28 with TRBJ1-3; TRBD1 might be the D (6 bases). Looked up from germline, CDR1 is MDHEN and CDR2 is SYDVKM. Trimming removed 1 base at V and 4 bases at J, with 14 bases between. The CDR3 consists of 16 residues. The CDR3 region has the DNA TGTGCCAGCAGTTTATTCACGGGGGCAGGGGGAAACACCATATATTTT. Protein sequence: CASSLFTGAGGNTIYF.

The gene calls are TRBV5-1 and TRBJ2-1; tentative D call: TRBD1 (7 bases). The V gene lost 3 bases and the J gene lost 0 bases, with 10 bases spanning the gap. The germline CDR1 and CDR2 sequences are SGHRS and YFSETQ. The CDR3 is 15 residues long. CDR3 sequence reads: CASSSGGFSYNEQFF. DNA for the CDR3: TGCGCCAGCAGCTCAGGGGGGTTCTCCTACAATGAGCAGTTCTTC.

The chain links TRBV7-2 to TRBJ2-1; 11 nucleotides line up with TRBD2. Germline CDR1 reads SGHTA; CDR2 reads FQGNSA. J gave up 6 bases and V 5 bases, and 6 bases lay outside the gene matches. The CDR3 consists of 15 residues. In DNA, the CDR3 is TGTGCCAGCAGCCGTACTAGCGGGAGAATCAATGAGCAGTTCTTC. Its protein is CASSRTSGRINEQFF.

The CDR3 nucleotides read TGTGCCAGCAGCCAAGTAGGGGCTAGCAATCAGCCCCAGCATTTT. Its protein product is CASSQVGASNQPQHF. This sequence joins TRBV5-6 and TRBJ1-5; D is possibly TRBD1 (5 bases). CDR1 SGHDT and CDR2 YYEEEE come from the germline V gene. The germline V and J ends were trimmed by 4 bases and 0 bases, with 11 bases remaining between them. There are 15 residues in the CDR3.

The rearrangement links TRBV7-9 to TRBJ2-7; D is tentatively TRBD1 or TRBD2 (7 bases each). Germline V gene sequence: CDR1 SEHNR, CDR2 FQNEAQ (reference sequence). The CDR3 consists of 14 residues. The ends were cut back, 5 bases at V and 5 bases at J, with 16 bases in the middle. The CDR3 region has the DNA TGTGCCAGCAGCCCACAGGGGAGGGCCGACGAGCAGTACTTC. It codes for CASSPQGRADEQYF.

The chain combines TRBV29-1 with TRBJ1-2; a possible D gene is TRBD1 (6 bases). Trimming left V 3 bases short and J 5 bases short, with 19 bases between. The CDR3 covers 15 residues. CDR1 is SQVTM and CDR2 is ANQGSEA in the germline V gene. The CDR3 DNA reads TGCAGCGTTGACACAGGGTACAGGACGGGATATGGCTACACCTTC. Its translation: CSVDTGYRTGYGYTF.

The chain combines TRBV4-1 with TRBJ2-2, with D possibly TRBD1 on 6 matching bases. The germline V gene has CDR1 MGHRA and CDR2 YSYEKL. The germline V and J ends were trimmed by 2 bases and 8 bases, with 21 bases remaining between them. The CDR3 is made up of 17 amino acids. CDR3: CASSQFPVGAAVGELFF. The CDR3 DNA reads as TGCGCCAGCAGCCAATTCCCGGTGGGGGCGGCGGTGGGGGAGCTGTTTTTT.

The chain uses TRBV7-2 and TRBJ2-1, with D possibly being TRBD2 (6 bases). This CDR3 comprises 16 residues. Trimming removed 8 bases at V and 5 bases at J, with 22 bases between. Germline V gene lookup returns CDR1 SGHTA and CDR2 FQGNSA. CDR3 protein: CASDRGVSRGHNEQFF. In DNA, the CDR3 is TGTGCCAGCGACCGCGGGGTATCGCGGGGTCACAATGAGCAGTTCTTC.